The 32 T cell receptor beta chains below were found in one sample sequenced in a study of cytomegalovirus exposure and HLA in healthy donors. The method was immunoSEQ multiplex PCR; TCRdb's version includes in-frame clones alone and lacks a portion of them. The sample lists a few hundred thousand clones; over 70% were seen once. Sample: PBMCs. Receptor source: a woman in her 30s in good health and CMV-seropositive.

There are a few counts of this clone. The chain combines TRBV11-1 with TRBJ2-7; no reliable D call. The CDR3 covers 14 residues. CDR1 and CDR2 from the germline V gene are SGHAT and FQDESV (reference sequence). Trimming shortened V by 2 bases and J by 1 base, and 9 bases separated the two germline ends. The CDR3 is CASSLIESSYEQYF. Here the CDR3 DNA reads TGTGCCAGCAGCTTAATAGAGTCTTCCTACGAGCAGTACTTC.

This chain joins TRBV7-9 and TRBJ2-1, with 9 positions matching TRBD1. Looked up from germline, CDR1 is SEHNR and CDR2 is FQNEAQ (reference sequence). The CDR3 has 15 residues. J was trimmed by 4 bases and V by 8 bases; bases with no gene match: 9. The CDR3 bases are TGTGCCAGCCGAGCTCGGGACAGGGCTTACAATGAGCAGTTCTTC. Amino acid sequence: CASRARDRAYNEQFF.

This chain joins TRBV9 and TRBJ2-7; D call uncertain. This CDR3 contains 14 residues. Trimming stripped 6 bases from V and 0 bases from J, with 13 bases between. From germline, CDR1 is SGDLS and CDR2 YYNGEE. The CDR3 coding sequence is TGTGCCAGCAATAACGGGCCCTTCTCCTACGAGCAGTACTTC. This gives the protein CASNNGPFSYEQYF.

This sequence joins TRBV10-3 and TRBJ1-1, with D possibly TRBD1 on 6 matching bases. The germline gives CDR1 ENHRY, CDR2 SYGVKD. The V end was cut by 9 bases, the J end by 0 bases, with 17 bases between. This CDR3 spans 15 amino acids. This chain's CDR3 is CAISPVTGMNTEAFF. The CDR3 DNA is TGTGCCATTTCACCAGTTACAGGGATGAACACTGAAGCTTTCTTT.

The genes are TRBV7-9 and TRBJ1-4; 12 positions agree with TRBD1. Germline CDR1 and CDR2: SEHNR and FQNEAQ (reference sequence). The CDR3 is made up of 15 amino acids. Losses at the gene ends were 6 bases for V and 7 bases for J; bases not matched to a gene: 6. CDR3 DNA sequence: TGTGCCAGCAGAGCTCCGGGACAGGGGGCTGAAAAACTGTTTTTT. Protein: CASRAPGQGAEKLFF.

J is TRBJ1-1 and V is TRBV27; unclear D gene. The germline gives CDR1 MNHEY, CDR2 SMNVEV (reference sequence). This CDR3 is 14 amino acids long. V lost 7 bases, J lost 0 bases, and 12 bases lay in between. CDR3 nucleotide sequence: TGTGCCAGCACAAGTTTACCCTTGAACACTGAAGCTTTCTTT. As protein: CASTSLPLNTEAFF.

To note about this clone: A read error may explain this, as a much larger clone is one base away. The sample carries other DNA sequences with the same CDR3. This rearrangement joins TRBV5-1 to TRBJ1-1; D gene uncertain. The V and J ends lost 1 base and 0 bases respectively, with 13 bases between them. The germline gives CDR1 SGHRS, CDR2 YFSETQ. The CDR3 length is 16 residues. This CDR3 reads CASSLLSGGVNTEAFF. CDR3 DNA: TGCGCCAGCAGCTTGCTTTCTGGCGGGGTGAACACTGAAGCTTTCTTT.

The chain recombines TRBV4-1 with TRBJ2-3; a possible D gene is TRBD2 (6 bases). Trimming stripped 6 bases from V and 2 bases from J, with 12 bases between. The CDR3 has 14 amino acids. Per germline, CDR1 MGHRA and CDR2 YSYEKL. CDR3 DNA: TGCGCCAGCAGTATTGCGGGAAACACAGATACGCAGTATTTT. Amino acids: CASSIAGNTDTQYF.

This rearrangement joins TRBV5-4 to TRBJ2-1; D is possibly TRBD2 (6 bases). V shed 0 bases and J shed 9 bases, with 16 bases lying between them. From germline, CDR1 is SGHNT and CDR2 YYREEE (reference sequence). This CDR3 is 15 amino acids long. The CDR3 is CASSLAGLLNGEQFF. The CDR3 DNA follows: TGTGCCAGCAGCTTGGCAGGACTACTCAACGGTGAGCAGTTCTTC. The whole variable domain, filled in from reference TRBV5-4 and TRBJ2-1, reads ETGVTQSPTHLIKTRGQQVTLRCSSQSGHNTVSWYQQALGQGPQFIFQYYREEENGRGNFPPRFSGLQFPNYSSELNVNALELDDSALYLCASSLAGLLNGEQFFGPGTRLTVL.

The gene calls are TRBV6-5 and TRBJ2-1; a weak D match, TRBD2 (6 bases). Germline CDR1 is MNHEY and CDR2 is SVGAGI. Trimming cost V 6 bases and J 4 bases, with 13 bases left between them. CDR3 length equals 14 residues. CDR3: CASSPLASYNEQFF. Here the CDR3 DNA reads TGTGCCAGCAGCCCGCTAGCGAGTTACAATGAGCAGTTCTTC.

Only one count was recorded for this clone. This chain connects TRBV15 to TRBJ2-1, with TRBD2 identical over 8 bases. Germline CDR1 is LNHNV and CDR2 is YYDKDF (reference sequence). This CDR3 contains 17 residues. Trimming removed 5 bases from V and 9 bases from J; junction bases left unmatched: 18. This chain's CDR3 is CATSHVLGLASSGEQFF. For the CDR3, the DNA is TGTGCCACCAGCCACGTTCTAGGACTAGCCTCTTCGGGTGAGCAGTTCTTC.

The genes are TRBV29-1 and TRBJ2-1, with 8 positions matching TRBD1. V lost 6 bases to trimming and J lost 6 bases; unmatched junction nucleotides: 10. The CDR3 runs 14 residues. Germline loops: CDR1 SQVTM, CDR2 ANQGSEA. CDR3 in DNA: TGCAGCGTAGCACGACAGGGGTTATTCAATGAGCAGTTCTTC. Protein sequence: CSVARQGLFNEQFF.

The CDR3 sequence: CAIGTGGIYTF. CDR3 DNA: TGTGCCATCGGGACAGGGGGGATCTACACCTTC. V and J are TRBV10-3 and TRBJ1-2; 11 nucleotides align to TRBD1. V lost 8 bases and J lost 10; bases outside the gene matches: 3. Germline values: CDR1 ENHRY, CDR2 SYGVKD. This CDR3 is 11 amino acids long.

The chain couples TRBV29-1 to TRBJ2-1; 10 nucleotides agree with TRBD2. The CDR3 extends over 16 amino acids. Germline-derived CDR1 and CDR2 are SQVTM and ANQGSEA. With V trimmed by 2 bases and J by 8 bases, 12 bases remained unmatched. CDR3 DNA: TGCAGCGTTGAACTGGCGGCTAGCGGGAGTGTCGATGAGCAGTTCTTC. Encoded protein: CSVELAASGSVDEQFF.

The chain combines TRBV11-3 with TRBJ1-2, with D hard to call. The CDR3 is 12 amino acids. CDR1 and CDR2 (germline): SGHNT, YENEEA. V was pared by 1 base and J by 7 bases, with 7 bases between. This CDR3 reads CASSLVRGGYTF. The DNA for the CDR3 is TGTGCCAGCAGCTTAGTTCGGGGTGGCTACACCTTC.

The rearrangement uses TRBV13 and TRBJ2-2; D gene ambiguous. The CDR3 covers 14 residues. Trimming left V 10 bases short and J 0 bases short, with 12 bases between. From germline, CDR1 is PRHDT and CDR2 FYEKMQ (reference sequence). CDR3 nucleotides: TGTGCCACTGCAGACGGCCCGAACACCGGGGAGCTGTTTTTT. It encodes CATADGPNTGELFF.

V usage is TRBV30 and J usage is TRBJ2-7; unclear D gene. Germline V gene data show CDR1 as GTSNPN and CDR2 as SVGIG (reference sequence). The CDR3 contains 11 residues. The V end was cut by 2 bases, the J end by 4 bases, with 6 bases between. The CDR3 sequence: CAWSHRYEQYF. Here the CDR3 DNA reads TGTGCCTGGAGTCACCGTTACGAGCAGTACTTC.

V is TRBV19 and J is TRBJ2-2, with D perhaps matching TRBD1 or TRBD2 (6 bases each). The CDR3 length is 14 residues. The germline gives CDR1 LNHDA, CDR2 SQIVND (reference sequence). The ends were cut back, 10 bases at V and 5 bases at J, with 17 bases in the middle. The CDR3 is CATGGEQGTGELFF. The CDR3 DNA reads TGTGCCACCGGAGGGGAACAGGGAACCGGGGAGCTGTTTTTT.

CDR3: CASSLLDGSDNEKLFF. CDR3 coding DNA: TGTGCCAGCAGCTTACTAGACGGGTCTGACAATGAAAAACTGTTTTTT. The rearrangement links TRBV5-6 to TRBJ1-4; no reliable D call. This CDR3 has 16 residues. Trimming cost V 2 bases and J 5 bases, with 16 bases left between them. Germline lookup yields CDR1 SGHDT and CDR2 YYEEEE.

The J gene is TRBJ2-3, the V gene TRBV28; 8 bases line up with TRBD2. CDR1 and CDR2 from the germline V gene are MDHEN and SYDVKM. Trimming at V came to 6 bases and at J to 2 bases, leaving 19 bases not matched to a gene. This CDR3 is built from 19 residues. The CDR3 DNA follows: TGTGCCAGCAGGCCCCTTGCCTTTATGAGCGGGAGACACACAGATACGCAGTATTTT. As protein: CASRPLAFMSGRHTDTQYF.

The chain carries TRBV7-6 and TRBJ2-5, with TRBD2 identical over 10 bases. V was pared by 2 bases and J by 4 bases, with 7 bases of the junction left unmatched. CDR1 is SGHVS, CDR2 FNYEAQ, per germline. The CDR3 is 16 amino acids. The CDR3 DNA is TGTGCCAGCAGCTTACCTCTAGCGGGAGCTGGAGAGACCCAGTACTTC. Amino acid sequence: CASSLPLAGAGETQYF. Variable domain in full (rest from reference TRBV7-6 and TRBJ2-5): GAGVSQSPRYKVTKRGQDVALRCDPISGHVSLYWYRQALGQGPEFLTYFNYEAQQDKSGLPNDRFSAERPEGSISTLTIQRTEQRDSAMYRCASSLPLAGAGETQYFGPGTRLLVL.

The V and J genes are TRBV6-6 and TRBJ2-5; 11 positions agree with TRBD1. In germline, CDR1 is MNHNY, CDR2 SVGAGI (reference sequence). The CDR3 runs 15 residues. The ends lost 3 bases at V and 7 bases at J; junction bases unmatched: 7. CDR3 sequence reads: CASSYTGTGGGTQYF. The CDR3 nucleotides are TGTGCCAGCAGTTATACCGGGACAGGGGGTGGGACCCAGTACTTC.

The rearrangement links TRBV4-2 to TRBJ2-2; D possibly corresponds to TRBD2 (6 bases). The CDR3 runs 15 residues. V dropped 1 base and J dropped 4 bases, with 10 bases sitting between them. CDR1 LGHNA and CDR2 YNFKEQ come from the germline V gene. CDR3 coding DNA: TGTGCCAGCAGCCAAGCCGGGAGATCCACCGGGGAGCTGTTTTTT. Translating it yields CASSQAGRSTGELFF.

This clone was observed a handful of times. CDR3 in amino acids: CAWSKGTGRTEAFF. CDR3 coding DNA: TGTGCCTGGAGTAAGGGAACAGGGCGGACTGAAGCTTTCTTT. This sequence joins TRBV30 and TRBJ1-1; tentatively, D is TRBD1 (6 bases). Trimming shortened V by 2 bases and J by 5 bases, and 15 bases separated the two germline ends. In germline, CDR1 is GTSNPN, CDR2 SVGIG (reference sequence). The CDR3 length is 14 residues.

The J gene is TRBJ1-1, the V gene TRBV5-1; tentative D call: TRBD1 (6 bases). There are 16 residues in the CDR3. CDR1 is SGHRS, CDR2 YFSETQ, per germline. Trimming left V 4 bases short and J 3 bases short, with 19 bases between. CDR3 in DNA: TGCGCCAGCAGCGACCTGGGACACCCGACTGACACTGAAGCTTTCTTT. It yields the protein CASSDLGHPTDTEAFF.

DNA for the CDR3: TGTGCCAGCAGCGTGGGACTAGCGGGAGCTGAGCAGTTCTTC. Translating gives CASSVGLAGAEQFF. V gene TRBV7-9 combines with J gene TRBJ2-1; 14 bases line up with TRBD2. The CDR3 runs to 14 residues. CDR1 and CDR2 from the germline V gene are SEHNR and FQNEAQ (reference sequence). With V trimmed by 5 bases and J by 9 bases, 3 bases remained unmatched.

V gene TRBV29-1 combines with J gene TRBJ2-1; 11 bases are a match to TRBD2. The CDR3 runs 15 residues. Per the germline V gene, CDR1 is SQVTM and CDR2 is ANQGSEA. The V gene end was trimmed by 0 bases and the J gene end by 4 bases; junction bases not matched to a gene: 2. The CDR3 DNA follows: TGCAGCGTTGAAGAGGGGACTAGCGGTTACAATGAGCAGTTCTTC. Translated: CSVEEGTSGYNEQFF.

The rearrangement uses TRBV28 and TRBJ2-7, with D perhaps matching TRBD1 (5 bases). The germline V and J ends were trimmed by 6 bases and 6 bases, with 15 bases remaining between them. This CDR3 spans 13 amino acids. Germline V CDR1 and CDR2: MDHEN, SYDVKM. CDR3 residues: CASRGRPQGEQYF. Written as DNA, the CDR3 is TGTGCCAGCAGGGGCAGGCCCCAGGGCGAGCAGTACTTC.

The V call is TRBV5-8, the J call TRBJ2-7, with unresolved D. V was cut by 2 bases and J by 0 bases, with 12 bases left in between. This CDR3 has 15 amino acids. Germline V CDR1 and CDR2: SGHTS, YDEGEE. The CDR3 loop reads CASSFWRHTSYEQYF. CDR3 sequence (DNA): TGTGCCAGCAGCTTCTGGCGTCATACCTCCTACGAGCAGTACTTC.

The chain employs TRBV29-1 and TRBJ1-1, with D possibly matching TRBD1 (6 bases). This CDR3 region has 13 residues. The V gene lost 5 bases and the J gene lost 5 bases, with 15 bases spanning the gap. Per the germline V gene, CDR1 is SQVTM and CDR2 is ANQGSEA. The CDR3 DNA follows: TGCAGCGTTAACCGGGGGCAGGGTACTGAAGCTTTCTTT. It is translated as CSVNRGQGTEAFF.

The CDR3 bases are TGCAGCGTTGGAGCGCAGGGAAGGGTCAGTGAGCAGTTCTTC. Translating gives CSVGAQGRVSEQFF. The genes are TRBV29-1 and TRBJ2-1; maybe TRBD1 (5 bases). The CDR3 runs 14 residues. CDR1 and CDR2 from the germline V gene are SQVTM and ANQGSEA. Trimming removed 4 bases from V and 9 bases from J, with 19 bases in between.

CDR3 loop: CASSPRTGLVSFRTEAFF. The CDR3 DNA is TGTGCCAGCAGCCCGCGGACGGGATTAGTTTCTTTTAGGACTGAAGCTTTCTTT. This chain connects TRBV7-9 to TRBJ1-1; the D is unclear. Germline assignment: CDR1 SEHNR and CDR2 FQNEAQ (reference sequence). The CDR3 extends over 18 amino acids. V was trimmed by 5 bases and J by 5 bases, leaving 27 bases between them.